This record covers a single TCR beta chain. The data belong to a study of blood T cell repertoires in COVID-19. Clones were read by immunoSEQ multiplex PCR, and TCRdb kept only the in-frame ones, dropping some. The repertoire includes about 370,000 clones, about 90% of them detected once, and 3% sits in the top ten. Germline V gives CDR1 SEHNR, CDR2 FQNEAQ (reference sequence). The CDR3 has 14 amino acids. Between the trimmed V and J ends, which lost 4 bases and 10 bases, there was a span of 14 bases. V usage is TRBV7-9 and J usage is TRBJ1-6; D remains unclear. The TCR originated in a woman aged 25 to 39 with COVID-19, enrolled during active disease. Sequencing input: peripheral blood. Here the CDR3 reads CASSSQTTDSPLHF. The CDR3 DNA sequence: TGTGCCAGCAGCTCACAAACAACAGACTCACCCCTCCACTTT.